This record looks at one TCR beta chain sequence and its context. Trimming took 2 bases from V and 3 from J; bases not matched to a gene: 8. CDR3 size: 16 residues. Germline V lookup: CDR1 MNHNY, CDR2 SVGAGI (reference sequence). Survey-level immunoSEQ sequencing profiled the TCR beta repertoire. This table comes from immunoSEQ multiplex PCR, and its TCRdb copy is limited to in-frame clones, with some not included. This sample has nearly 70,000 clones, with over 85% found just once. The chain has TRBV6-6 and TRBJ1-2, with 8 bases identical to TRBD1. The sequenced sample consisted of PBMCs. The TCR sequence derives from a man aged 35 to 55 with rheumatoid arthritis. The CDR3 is CASSYGQGRLDYGYTF. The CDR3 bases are TGTGCCAGCAGTTACGGACAGGGCCGTCTGGACTATGGCTACACCTTC.